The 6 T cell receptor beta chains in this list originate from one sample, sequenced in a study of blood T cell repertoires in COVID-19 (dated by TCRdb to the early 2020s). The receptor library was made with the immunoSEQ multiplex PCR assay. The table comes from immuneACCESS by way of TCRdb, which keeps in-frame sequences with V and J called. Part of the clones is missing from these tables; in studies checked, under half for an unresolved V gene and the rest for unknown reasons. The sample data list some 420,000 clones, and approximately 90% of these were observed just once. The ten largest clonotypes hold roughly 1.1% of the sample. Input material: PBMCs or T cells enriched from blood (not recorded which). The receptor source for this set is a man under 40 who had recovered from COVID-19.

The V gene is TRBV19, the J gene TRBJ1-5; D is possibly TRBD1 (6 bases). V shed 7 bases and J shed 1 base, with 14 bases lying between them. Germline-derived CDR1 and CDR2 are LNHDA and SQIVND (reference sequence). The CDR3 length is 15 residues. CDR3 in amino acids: CASTTARGSNQPQHF. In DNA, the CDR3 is TGTGCCAGTACCACCGCCAGGGGAAGCAATCAGCCCCAGCATTTT.

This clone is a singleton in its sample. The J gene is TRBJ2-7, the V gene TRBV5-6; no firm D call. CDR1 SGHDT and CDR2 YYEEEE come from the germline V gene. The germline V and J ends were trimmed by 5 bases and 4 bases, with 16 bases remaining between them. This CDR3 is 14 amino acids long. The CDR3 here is CASSSKTIFYEQYF. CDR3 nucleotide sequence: TGTGCCAGCAGTTCTAAAACCATCTTTTACGAGCAGTACTTC.

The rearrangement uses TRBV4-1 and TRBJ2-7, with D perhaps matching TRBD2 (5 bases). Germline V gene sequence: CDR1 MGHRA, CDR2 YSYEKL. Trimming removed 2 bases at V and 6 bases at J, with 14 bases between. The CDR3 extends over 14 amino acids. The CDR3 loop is CASSQKELVGEQYF. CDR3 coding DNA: TGCGCCAGCAGCCAAAAGGAACTAGTTGGCGAGCAGTACTTC.

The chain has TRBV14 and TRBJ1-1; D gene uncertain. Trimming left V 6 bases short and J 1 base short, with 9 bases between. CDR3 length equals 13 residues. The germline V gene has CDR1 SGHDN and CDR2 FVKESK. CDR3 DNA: TGTGCCAGCAGTGTACAGCCGAACACTGAAGCTTTCTTT. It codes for CASSVQPNTEAFF.

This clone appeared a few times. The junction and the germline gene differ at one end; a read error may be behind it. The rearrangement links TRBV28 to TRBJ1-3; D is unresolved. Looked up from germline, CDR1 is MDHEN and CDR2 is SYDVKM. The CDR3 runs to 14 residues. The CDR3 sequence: CASSLFAAGDTIYF. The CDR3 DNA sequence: TGTGCCAGCAGTTTATTCGCCGCTGGAGACACCATATATTTT.

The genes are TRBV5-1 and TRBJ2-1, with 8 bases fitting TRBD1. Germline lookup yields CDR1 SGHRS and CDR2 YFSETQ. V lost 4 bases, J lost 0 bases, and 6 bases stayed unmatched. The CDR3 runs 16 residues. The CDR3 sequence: CASSDRQGSSYNEQFF. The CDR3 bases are TGCGCCAGCAGCGACCGACAGGGGTCCTCCTACAATGAGCAGTTCTTC.